This TCR beta chain was sequenced for a study of T cell changes during pregnancy in multiple sclerosis. The repertoire was sequenced with immunoSEQ multiplex PCR; TCRdb's copy has only in-frame clones and lacks some. The profile covers some 37,000 clones, with 88% appearing a single time and roughly 1.2% taken by the ten largest. V was pared by 0 bases and J by 9 bases, with 16 bases between. This CDR3 is built from 15 residues. The germline V gene has CDR1 SGHNT and CDR2 YYREEE (reference sequence). Sequences were derived from CD4+ T cells from peripheral blood mononuclear cells, sampled before pregnancy. The chain carries TRBV5-4 and TRBJ2-1; D uncertain. This receptor was identified in a female donor with multiple sclerosis, enrolled in a pregnancy study. CDR3 protein: CASSLEQIGASEQFF. The CDR3 DNA is TGTGCCAGCAGCTTGGAACAGATAGGCGCCAGTGAGCAGTTCTTC. The variable domain in full, completed from reference TRBV5-4 and TRBJ2-1, reads ETGVTQSPTHLIKTRGQQVTLRCSSQSGHNTVSWYQQALGQGPQFIFQYYREEENGRGNFPPRFSGLQFPNYSSELNVNALELDDSALYLCASSLEQIGASEQFFGPGTRLTVL.